This T cell receptor (beta chain) was found in a study of T cell responses to AZD1222 COVID-19 vaccine. Analyses pooled second doses at about 4 or about 12 weeks. Overall study findings and caveats: Close to half of spike-specific TCRs reportedly recognize unmutated variant regions.

Trimming took 4 bases from V and 4 from J, leaving 16 bases between them. Germline V gene sequence: CDR1 MNHEY, CDR2 SMNVEV (reference sequence). CDR3 length equals 15 residues. With regard to this clone: Its target is unknown.

Data came from immunoSEQ multiplex PCR; TCRdb stores just in-frame clones and leaves some out. The sample carries roughly 70,000 clones, roughly 85% recorded once. The clonotype was recovered from an adult who received the AZD1222 COVID-19 vaccine. The input for sequencing was peripheral blood, taken 28 days after the second AZD1222 dose. The gene calls are TRBV27 and TRBJ1-1; perhaps TRBD1 as D (6 bases). CDR3 DNA sequence: TGTGCCAGCAGTTCTACGGGGGCGGGAGGCACTGAAGCTTTCTTT. As protein: CASSSTGAGGTEAFF.